This TCR beta chain was profiled in a study of OX40 agonist ivuxolimab in advanced cancers. On the study more broadly: Patients were treated with intravenous ivuxolimab, dosed at 0.01 to 10 mg/kg and infused every 2 weeks. The dose-escalation cohort was around 83% male, with a mean age of 60 years, ranging roughly 20 to 90.

Worth noting for this clone: Its antigen remains unidentified.

Only in-frame clones appear in the TCRdb table, and some are missing; sequencing was by immunoSEQ multiplex PCR. The sample has 50,000 to 65,000 clones; around 83% are singletons. The ends lost 4 bases at V and 2 bases at J; junction bases unmatched: 5. Germline V gene lookup returns CDR1 MGHRA and CDR2 YSYEKL. There are 15 residues in the CDR3. Regarding the study as a whole: Clonal expansion was among the lowest in partial responders at 0.1-3.0 mg/kg, especially CD8+. Relative to CD4+, CD8+ T cells held more expanded clones on average.

This sample comprised CD4+ or CD8+ T cells sorted from blood, obtained in a trial of the OX40 agonist ivuxolimab. The V gene is TRBV4-1, the J gene TRBJ2-7, with 10 bases fitting TRBD2. The sequence derives from an adult with an advanced solid tumor such as melanoma, head and neck, liver or kidney cancer. The CDR3 DNA reads as TGCGCCAGCAGCCCCTTAGGGACTAGCGCCTACGAGCAGTACTTC. It specifies CASSPLGTSAYEQYF.